One sample yielded the 23 T cell receptor beta chains listed below, sequenced in a study of CD8+CD57+ T cells in acquired aplastic anemia. Investigators profiled TCR beta VDJ and CDR3 from genomic DNA template. TCRdb re-analysed the reads in MiXCR, keeping a single row per CDR3 protein. The sample carries hundreds of thousands of distinct CDR3 sequences, approximately 70% recorded once. Sequenced: sorted CD4+, CD8+, or CD8+CD57+ T cells (not recorded which) from PBMCs. The receptors come from a human donor in good health, serving as a control.

With respect to this clonotype: The missing conserved phenylalanine or tryptophan at the end of this CDR3 makes a read error likely. The rearrangement uses TRBV20-1 and TRBJ1-2; D not resolved. This CDR3 is 15 amino acids long. Trimming stripped 3 bases from V and 8 bases from J, with 22 bases between. CDR1 and CDR2 from the germline V gene are DFQATT and SNEGSKA (reference sequence). The CDR3 DNA is TGCAGTGCTAGCCTCAAGCGGGAGACGCGCCGCGGCTACACCTCC. As protein: CSASLKRETRRGYTS.

As concerns this clonotype: Just one base apart from a much larger clone, this may be a read error. This chain joins TRBV7-2 and TRBJ1-1; no clear D gene. Germline V gene sequence: CDR1 SGHTA, CDR2 FQGNSA. The CDR3 consists of 14 residues. V gave up 2 bases and J gave up 4 bases, with 11 bases separating them. CDR3 protein: CASSLMGLSTEAFF. CDR3 DNA: TGTGCCAGCAGCTTAATGGGTCTCAGCACTGAAGCTTTCTTT.

The table lists this clonotype with a count of one. Here the CDR3 omits its conserved ending phenylalanine or tryptophan, so a read error is the likely source. It is unclear where the CDR3 begins or ends on the DNA, so no DNA is shown, and the CDR3 is as TCRdb lists it. The chain employs TRBV7-8 and TRBJ1-1. Germline values: CDR1 SGHVS, CDR2 FQNEAQ. The CDR3 has 13 amino acids, counting both end residues. The CDR3 spells CASSLQADAEDQY.

The chain joins TRBV6-5 to TRBJ2-1; TRBD1 might be the D (7 bases). Trimming stripped 7 bases from V and 1 base from J, with 17 bases between. Germline-derived CDR1 and CDR2 are MNHEY and SVGAGI. The CDR3 has 16 amino acids. CDR3 sequence: CASTLQQGRSYNEQFF. CDR3 nucleotide sequence: TGTGCCAGCACGTTGCAACAGGGGAGGTCCTACAATGAGCAGTTCTTC.

Turning to this clonotype: At one end the junction does not follow the germline gene, possibly because of a read error. This rearrangement joins TRBV9 to TRBJ1-1; the D gene is possibly TRBD1 (5 bases). Germline assignment: CDR1 SGDLS and CDR2 YYNGEE. The length of the CDR3 is 15 residues. The CDR3 loop is CASSAVRDATNEKLF. The CDR3 coding sequence is TGCGCCAGCAGCGCCGTCCGGGACGCGACTAATGAAAAACTGTTT.

This rearrangement joins TRBV2 to TRBJ2-7; D perhaps matches TRBD1 (6 bases). V shed 5 bases and J shed 5 bases, with 19 bases lying between them. The CDR3 totals 15 residues. CDR1 and CDR2 (germline): SNHLY, FYNNEI. The CDR3 DNA sequence: TGTGCCAGCAGTTCCTGGACGGACAGCTCTAACGAGCAGTACGTC. Amino acids: CASSSWTDSSNEQYV.

With respect to this clonotype: This likely comes from a read error, as the CDR3 has no conserved phenylalanine or tryptophan at its end. No DNA is shown, since the ends of the CDR3 on it are uncertain; the CDR3 is the one TCRdb lists. The J gene is TRBJ1-4, the V gene TRBV2; TRBD1, the table's D call, was not compared with the DNA. 15 amino acids form the CDR3, both terminal residues included. Germline V gene lookup returns CDR1 SNHLY and CDR2 FYNNEI. CDR3: CASSPEGQPDEMLFG.

For this clonotype: A single base separates this from a much larger clone, so it may be a read error. The chain employs TRBV2 and TRBJ1-6; D is unclear. The CDR3 contains 15 residues. From germline, CDR1 is SNHLY and CDR2 FYNNEI. V was cut by 5 bases and J by 11 bases, with 19 bases left in between. For the CDR3, the DNA is TGTGCCAGCAGTTTTGGGGAGGCCTTTAGGACACCCCTCCACTTT. Translated, it gives CASSFGEAFRTPLHF.

This clonotype was seen repeatedly, ten times or more. The gene calls are TRBV20-1 and TRBJ2-1, with 7 bases lining up with TRBD1. The CDR3 totals 15 residues. Per germline, CDR1 DFQATT and CDR2 SNEGSKA (reference sequence). V shed 3 bases, J shed 6 bases, and the junction held 11 bases outside the gene matches. Here the CDR3 reads CSARGPGQFINEQFF. Here the CDR3 DNA reads TGCAGTGCTAGGGGGCCGGGACAGTTCATCAATGAGCAGTTCTTC.

The table lists this clonotype with a few counts. Since the CDR3 does not end with the conserved phenylalanine or tryptophan, this likely comes from a read error. The DNA is omitted, as the CDR3 cannot be located on it reliably, and the CDR3 follows TCRdb's listing. The chain links TRBV7-2 to TRBJ1-5. The germline gives CDR1 SGHTA, CDR2 FQGNSA. The CDR3 is made up of 13 amino acids, end residues included. The CDR3 here is CASSSQGGDQQQH.

Concerning this clonotype: A read error may produce the germline difference seen at one junction end. The chain carries TRBV7-3 and TRBJ1-1; no definite D call. The CDR3 has 13 amino acids. CDR1 and CDR2 (germline): SGHTA, FQGTGA. CDR3 in DNA: TGTGCTAGCAGCTTAGGTTGGGGCACTGAAGCTTTCTTT. Protein product: CASSLGWGTEAFF.

V and J are TRBV5-1 and TRBJ1-1, with D hard to call. The CDR3 is 14 amino acids. Looked up from germline, CDR1 is SGHRS and CDR2 is YFSETQ. The ends were cut back, 3 bases at V and 6 bases at J, with 15 bases in the middle. The CDR3 DNA sequence: TGCGCCAGCAGCTGGTATTACGGGAAGCCTGAAGCTTTCTTT. This translates into CASSWYYGKPEAFF.

The sample holds many counts of this clonotype. The chain couples TRBV18 to TRBJ1-5, with a tentative D call TRBD1 (6 bases). The V gene's germline CDR1 is KGHSH and CDR2 LQKENI. The CDR3 is 13 residues long. The ends were cut back, 6 bases at V and 5 bases at J, with 11 bases in the middle. For the CDR3, the DNA is TGTGCCAGCTCCCGGACAGAGGATCAGCCCCAGCATTTT. Amino acid sequence: CASSRTEDQPQHF.

This chain's CDR3 is CASSLSGEYSYTF. The CDR3 region has the DNA TGTGCCAGCAGTTTAAGTGGGGAATATAGCTACACCTTC. The chain carries TRBV2 and TRBJ2-5; D is undetermined. The J call could be wrong; TRBJ1-2 is a better fit for the DNA end. The germline V gene has CDR1 SNHLY and CDR2 FYNNEI. The CDR3 covers 13 residues.

The V and J genes are TRBV10-1 and TRBJ1-1; 7 bases align to TRBD1. This CDR3 is built from 14 residues. With 6 bases clipped from V and 5 bases from J, the junction kept 9 bases outside the gene matches. Germline loops: CDR1 WNHNN, CDR2 SYGVQD (reference sequence). The CDR3 bases are TGCGCCAGCAGCCGGGAGCTCAGGGGGACTGAAGCTTTCTTT. Translation: CASSRELRGTEAFF.

The chain combines TRBV2 with TRBJ2-7; D remains ambiguous. CDR1 is SNHLY, CDR2 FYNNEI, per germline. Trimming left V 8 bases short and J 7 bases short, with 12 bases between. The CDR3 loop spans 11 amino acids. The CDR3 reads CASVYRQEQYF. CDR3 nucleotide sequence: TGTGCCAGCGTATACCGTCAAGAGCAGTACTTC.

About this clonotype itself: The junction departs from germline at one end; a sequencing error may be responsible. CDR3 sequence reads: CASTGRTHTPYF. DNA for the CDR3: TGTGCCAGCACCGGACGCACACATACGCCGTATTTT. V is TRBV7-3 and J is TRBJ2-3; D is unresolved. The CDR3 length is 12 residues. Germline lookup yields CDR1 SGHTA and CDR2 FQGTGA.

Notes on this clonotype: Germline and junction disagree at one end, which may indicate a read error. The V call is TRBV20-1, the J call TRBJ2-5; D unresolved. The CDR3 spans 10 residues. Germline values: CDR1 DFQATT, CDR2 SNEGSKA (reference sequence). The CDR3 sequence is CSARQGNQYF. The DNA for the CDR3 is TGCAGTGCCCGCCAAGGGAACCAGTATTTC.

V and J are TRBV20-1 and TRBJ1-1; 7 bases line up with TRBD1. V shed 1 base, J shed 9 bases, and the junction held 8 bases outside the gene matches. Germline V gene sequence: CDR1 DFQATT, CDR2 SNEGSKA (reference sequence). The length of the CDR3 is 13 residues. The CDR3 region has the DNA TGCAGTGCTAGAGGGACAGGCTCCTTGAAAGCTTTCTTT. This encodes CSARGTGSLKAFF.

This clonotype appeared once. The junction differs from germline at one of its ends, possibly a read error. In DNA form, the CDR3 reads TGTGCCAGCAGCGTACAAGCCGGAAACAACGGGGAGCTCTTC. Protein product: CASSVQAGNNGELF. The chain couples TRBV7-2 to TRBJ1-2; D gene uncertain. This CDR3 spans 14 amino acids. Germline assignment: CDR1 SGHTA and CDR2 FQGNSA.

This clonotype has a count of ten or more. The J gene is TRBJ1-2, the V gene TRBV19; D might be TRBD1 (5 bases). Trimming shortened V by 0 bases and J by 6 bases, and 20 bases separated the two germline ends. The CDR3 loop spans 17 amino acids. The germline V gene encodes CDR1 LNHDA and CDR2 SQIVND (reference sequence). In DNA form, the CDR3 reads TGTGCCAGTAGTATAGACCACAAGGACAAAGGGGACGATGGCTACACCTTC. It translates to CASSIDHKDKGDDGYTF.

Details on this clonotype: It is likely a read error, because the conserved phenylalanine at the end of the CDR3 is missing. No DNA is shown, since the ends of the CDR3 on it are uncertain; the CDR3 is the one TCRdb lists. The J gene is TRBJ1-1, the V gene TRBV9; the table's D call, TRBD1, has no DNA check behind it. Germline CDR1 SGDLS, CDR2 YYNGEE. Termini included, the CDR3 measures 13 amino acids. The CDR3: CASRLAPGTEALL.

The chain couples TRBV10-1 to TRBJ1-6; D gene uncertain. The V gene lost 6 bases and the J gene lost 7 bases, with 7 bases spanning the gap. The germline gives CDR1 WNHNN, CDR2 SYGVQD (reference sequence). The CDR3 has 12 residues. This CDR3 is CASRTANSPLHF. The CDR3 DNA reads TGCGCCAGCAGAACAGCCAATTCACCCCTCCACTTT.